These T cell receptor beta chains were read from a single sample in a study of early T cells in non-severe SARS-CoV-2 infection. TCRdb used MiXCR to reprocess the 5' RACE reads, holding one entry per CDR3 protein. The sample has over 60,000 distinct CDR3 sequences; approximately 10% are singletons. Source: whole blood, taken at baseline. The receptors originated from an adult who was a healthcare worker with PCR-confirmed SARS-CoV-2 infection or an uninfected control (not recorded which). Both conserved end residues are trimmed from each CDR3. Clone size, where shown, is once, few, many, or a class for clones that have expanded.

size	V	J	length	CDR3
many	TRBV27	TRBJ2-1	11	ASSLSKDNEQF
few	TRBV19	TRBJ2-4	13	ASSLLGDVKNIQY
many	TRBV7-7	TRBJ2-1	14	ASSLNTDRLLDEQF
many	TRBV18	TRBJ1-4	13	ASSPQAATNEKLF
.	TRBV20-1	TRBJ2-3	13	SATERGHGTDTQY
.	TRBV27	TRBJ2-1	13	ASSLAGPKYNEQF
few	TRBV19	TRBJ2-3	14	ASKVSSGGRTDTQY
many	TRBV20-1	TRBJ1-1	15	SARARPVGTMNTEAF
.	TRBV6-6	TRBJ1-1	11	ASSFDRATEAF
.	TRBV20-1	TRBJ1-2	14	SARKRTARMGYGYT
.	TRBV11-2	TRBJ1-2	14	ASSLGNRISNYGYT
many	TRBV12-3/TRBV12-4	TRBJ2-3	11	ASSPGGSDTQY